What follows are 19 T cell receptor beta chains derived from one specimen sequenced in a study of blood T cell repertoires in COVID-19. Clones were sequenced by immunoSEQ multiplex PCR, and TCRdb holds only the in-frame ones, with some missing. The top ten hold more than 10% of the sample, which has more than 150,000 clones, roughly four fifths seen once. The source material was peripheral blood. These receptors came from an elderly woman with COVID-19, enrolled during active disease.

The CDR3 sequence is CASSIDGGVTQPQHF. The CDR3 DNA reads as TGTGCCAGTAGTATCGATGGGGGGGTTACTCAGCCCCAGCATTTT. The rearrangement uses TRBV19 and TRBJ1-5; TRBD1 is a possible D gene (5 bases). The CDR3 extends over 15 amino acids. V was clipped by 3 bases and J by 6 bases, with 15 bases between them. Per the germline V gene, CDR1 is LNHDA and CDR2 is SQIVND (reference sequence).

CDR3 DNA sequence: TGTGCCAGCAGCGCCCTACTGGGAGGGGCCGGGGAGCTGTTTTTT. Its protein product is CASSALLGGAGELFF. The chain is built from TRBV7-9 and TRBJ2-2, with 7 bases fitting TRBD2. Germline V CDR1 and CDR2: SEHNR, FQNEAQ (reference sequence). Losses at the gene ends were 5 bases for V and 6 bases for J; bases not matched to a gene: 9. The CDR3 runs to 15 residues.

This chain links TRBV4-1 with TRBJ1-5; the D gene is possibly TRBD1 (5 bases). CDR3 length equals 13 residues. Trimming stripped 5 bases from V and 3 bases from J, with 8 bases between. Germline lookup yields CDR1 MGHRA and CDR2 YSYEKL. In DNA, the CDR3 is TGCGCCAGCAGCGGGACTTCCAATCAGCCCCAGCATTTT. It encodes CASSGTSNQPQHF.

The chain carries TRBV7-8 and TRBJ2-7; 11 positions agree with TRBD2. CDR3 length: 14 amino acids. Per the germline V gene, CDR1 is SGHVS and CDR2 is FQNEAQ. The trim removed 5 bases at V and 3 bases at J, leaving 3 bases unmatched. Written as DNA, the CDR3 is TGTGCCAGCAGCGAGGGACTAGCGGTCTACGAGCAGTACTTC. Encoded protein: CASSEGLAVYEQYF.

The CDR3: CASSETLSSPLHF. CDR3 in DNA: TGTGCCAGCAGCGAAACTCTTAGTTCACCCCTCCACTTT. The chain couples TRBV7-2 to TRBJ1-6; D ambiguous. The length of the CDR3 is 13 residues. The germline V and J ends were trimmed by 5 bases and 9 bases, with 11 bases remaining between them. Per the germline V gene, CDR1 is SGHTA and CDR2 is FQGNSA.

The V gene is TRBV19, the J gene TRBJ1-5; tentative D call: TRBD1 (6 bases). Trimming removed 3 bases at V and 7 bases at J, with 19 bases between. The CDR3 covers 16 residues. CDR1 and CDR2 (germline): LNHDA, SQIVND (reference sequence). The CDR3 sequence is CASSISSVQGNQPQHF. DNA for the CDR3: TGTGCCAGTAGTATCTCTTCCGTACAGGGAAACCAGCCCCAGCATTTT.

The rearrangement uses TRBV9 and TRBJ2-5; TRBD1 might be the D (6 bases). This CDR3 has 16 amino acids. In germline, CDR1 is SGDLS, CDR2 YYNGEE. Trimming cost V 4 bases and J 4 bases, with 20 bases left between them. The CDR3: CASSPTGTPFAETQYF. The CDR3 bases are TGTGCCAGCAGCCCGACAGGCACCCCTTTCGCAGAGACCCAGTACTTC.

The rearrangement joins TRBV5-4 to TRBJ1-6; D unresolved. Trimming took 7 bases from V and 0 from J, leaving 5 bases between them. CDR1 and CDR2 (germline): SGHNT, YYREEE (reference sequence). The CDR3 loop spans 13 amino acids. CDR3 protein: CASASSYNSPLHF. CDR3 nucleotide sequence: TGTGCCAGCGCGAGCTCCTATAATTCACCCCTCCACTTT. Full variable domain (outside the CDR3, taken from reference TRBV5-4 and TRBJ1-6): ETGVTQSPTHLIKTRGQQVTLRCSSQSGHNTVSWYQQALGQGPQFIFQYYREEENGRGNFPPRFSGLQFPNYSSELNVNALELDDSALYLCASASSYNSPLHFGNGTRLTVT.

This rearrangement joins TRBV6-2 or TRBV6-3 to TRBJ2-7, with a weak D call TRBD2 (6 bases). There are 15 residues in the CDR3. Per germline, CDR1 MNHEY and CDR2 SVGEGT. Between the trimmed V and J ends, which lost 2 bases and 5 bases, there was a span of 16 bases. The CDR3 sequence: CASSYGVAVQNEQYF. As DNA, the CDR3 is TGTGCCAGCAGTTACGGGGTAGCGGTCCAAAACGAGCAGTACTTC.

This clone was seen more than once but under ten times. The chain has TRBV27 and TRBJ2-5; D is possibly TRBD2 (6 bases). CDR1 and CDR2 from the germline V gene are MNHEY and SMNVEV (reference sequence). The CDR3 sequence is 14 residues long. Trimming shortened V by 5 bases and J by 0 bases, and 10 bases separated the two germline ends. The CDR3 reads CASSPRDYQETQYF. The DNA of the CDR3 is TGTGCCAGCAGTCCCCGGGACTACCAAGAGACCCAGTACTTC.

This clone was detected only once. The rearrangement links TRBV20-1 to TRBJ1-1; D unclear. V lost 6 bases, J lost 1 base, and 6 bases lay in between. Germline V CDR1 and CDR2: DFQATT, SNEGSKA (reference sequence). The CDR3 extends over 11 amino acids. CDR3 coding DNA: TGCAGTGCGACGGGGAACACTGAAGCTTTCTTT. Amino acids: CSATGNTEAFF.

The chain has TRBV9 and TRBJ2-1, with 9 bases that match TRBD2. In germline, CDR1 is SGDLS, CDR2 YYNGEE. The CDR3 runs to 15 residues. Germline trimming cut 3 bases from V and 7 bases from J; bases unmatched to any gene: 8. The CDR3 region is CASSATSGSLNEQFF. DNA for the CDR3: TGTGCCAGCAGCGCCACTAGCGGGTCATTGAATGAGCAGTTCTTC.

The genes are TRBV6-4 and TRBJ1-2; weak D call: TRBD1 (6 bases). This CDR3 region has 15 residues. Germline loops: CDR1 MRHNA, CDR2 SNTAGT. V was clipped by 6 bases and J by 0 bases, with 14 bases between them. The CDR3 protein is CASSARAGANYGYTF. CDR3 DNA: TGTGCCAGCAGCGCCCGGGCAGGGGCTAACTATGGCTACACCTTC.

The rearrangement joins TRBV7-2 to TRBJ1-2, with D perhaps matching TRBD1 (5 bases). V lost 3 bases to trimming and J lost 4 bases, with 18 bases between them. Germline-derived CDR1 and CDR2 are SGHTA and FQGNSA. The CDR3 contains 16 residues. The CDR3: CASSFYVWGGTYGYTF. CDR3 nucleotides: TGTGCCAGCAGCTTCTACGTTTGGGGAGGGACCTATGGCTACACCTTC.

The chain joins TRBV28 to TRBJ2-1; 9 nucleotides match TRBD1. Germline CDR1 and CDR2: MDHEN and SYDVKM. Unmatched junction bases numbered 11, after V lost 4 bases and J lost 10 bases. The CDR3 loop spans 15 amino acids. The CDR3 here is CASSYSGTGLEEQFF. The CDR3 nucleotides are TGTGCCAGCAGTTATTCCGGGACAGGGTTGGAGGAGCAGTTCTTC.

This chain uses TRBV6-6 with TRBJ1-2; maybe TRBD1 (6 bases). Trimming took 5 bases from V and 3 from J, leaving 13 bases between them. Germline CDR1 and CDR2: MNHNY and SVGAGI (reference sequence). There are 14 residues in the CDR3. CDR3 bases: TGTGCCAGCAGTCTAAGCAGGGGAGACTATGGCTACACCTTC. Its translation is CASSLSRGDYGYTF.

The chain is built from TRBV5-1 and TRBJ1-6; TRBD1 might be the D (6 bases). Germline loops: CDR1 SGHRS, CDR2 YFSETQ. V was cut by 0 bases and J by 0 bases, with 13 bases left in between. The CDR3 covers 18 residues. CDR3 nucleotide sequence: TGCGCCAGCAGCTTGGCGTCTAGGGGGAGCTCCTATAATTCACCCCTCCACTTT. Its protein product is CASSLASRGSSYNSPLHF.

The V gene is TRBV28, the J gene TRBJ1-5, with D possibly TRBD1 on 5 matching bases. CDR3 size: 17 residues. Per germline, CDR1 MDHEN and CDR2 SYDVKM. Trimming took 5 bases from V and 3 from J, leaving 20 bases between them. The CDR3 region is CASSQSGQGLFNQPQHF. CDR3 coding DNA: TGTGCCAGCAGTCAGTCCGGACAAGGCCTCTTCAATCAGCCCCAGCATTTT.

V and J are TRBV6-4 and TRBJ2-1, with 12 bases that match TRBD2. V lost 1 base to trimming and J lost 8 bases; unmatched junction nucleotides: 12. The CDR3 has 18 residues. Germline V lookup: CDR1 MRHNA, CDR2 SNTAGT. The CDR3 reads CASSDLGLAGGPCDEQFF. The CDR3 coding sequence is TGTGCCAGCAGTGACTTAGGTCTAGCGGGGGGGCCTTGCGATGAGCAGTTCTTC.